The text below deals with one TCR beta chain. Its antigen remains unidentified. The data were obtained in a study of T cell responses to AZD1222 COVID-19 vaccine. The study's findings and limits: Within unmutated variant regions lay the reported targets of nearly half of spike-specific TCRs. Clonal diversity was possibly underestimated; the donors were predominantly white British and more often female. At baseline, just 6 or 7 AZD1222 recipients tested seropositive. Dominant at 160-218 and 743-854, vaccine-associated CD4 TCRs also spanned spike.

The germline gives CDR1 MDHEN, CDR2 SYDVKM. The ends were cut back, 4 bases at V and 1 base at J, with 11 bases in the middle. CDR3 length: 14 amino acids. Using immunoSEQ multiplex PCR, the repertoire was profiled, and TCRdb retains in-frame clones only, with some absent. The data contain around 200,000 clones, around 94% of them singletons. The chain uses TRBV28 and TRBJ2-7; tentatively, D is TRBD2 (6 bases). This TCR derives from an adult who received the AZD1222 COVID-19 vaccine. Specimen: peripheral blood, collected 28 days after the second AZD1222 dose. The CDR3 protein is CASSSPGESYEQYF. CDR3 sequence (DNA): TGTGCCAGCAGTTCCCCGGGGGAATCCTACGAGCAGTACTTC.